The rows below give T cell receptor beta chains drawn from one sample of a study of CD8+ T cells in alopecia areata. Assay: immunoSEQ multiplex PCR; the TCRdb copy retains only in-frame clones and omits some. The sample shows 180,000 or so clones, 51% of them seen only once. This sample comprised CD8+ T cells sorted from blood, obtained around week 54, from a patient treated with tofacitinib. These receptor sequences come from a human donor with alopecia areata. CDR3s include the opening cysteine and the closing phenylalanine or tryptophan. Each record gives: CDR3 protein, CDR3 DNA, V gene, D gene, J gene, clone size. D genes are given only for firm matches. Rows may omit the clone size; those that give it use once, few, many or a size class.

CDR3: CSVDGTGGYEQYF
DNA: TGCAGCGTTGATGGGACAGGGGGCTACGAGCAGTACTTC
V: TRBV29-1
D: TRBD1
J: TRBJ2-7
size: .

CDR3: CASSLGTGGEQYF
DNA: TGTGCCAGCAGCCTCGGGACAGGAGGGGAGCAGTACTTC
V: TRBV5-4
D: TRBD1
J: TRBJ2-7
size: few

CDR3: CATSSLMAGSPDTQYF
DNA: TGTGCCACCAGCTCCCTGATGGCGGGGAGTCCAGATACGCAGTATTTT
V: TRBV15
D: .
J: TRBJ2-3
size: .

CDR3: CASSITGDYEQYF
DNA: TGTGCCAGCAGCATAACAGGGGACTACGAGCAGTACTTC
V: TRBV6-5
D: TRBD1
J: TRBJ2-7
size: .

CDR3: CASSFRTGRHEQFF
DNA: TGTGCCAGCAGCTTTCGGACAGGGCGGCATGAGCAGTTCTTC
V: TRBV5-6
D: TRBD1
J: TRBJ2-1
size: few

CDR3: CAWSFIMNTEAFF
DNA: TGTGCCTGGAGTTTCATCATGAACACTGAAGCTTTCTTT
V: TRBV30
D: .
J: TRBJ1-1
size: .

CDR3: CSVETVGVALGYNEQFF
DNA: TGCAGCGTTGAAACGGTCGGGGTGGCCCTGGGCTACAATGAGCAGTTCTTC
V: TRBV29-1
D: .
J: TRBJ2-1
size: .

CDR3: CASSSQTGQGGETQYF
DNA: TGTGCCAGCAGCTCCCAAACCGGACAGGGAGGAGAGACCCAGTACTTC
V: TRBV7-8
D: TRBD1
J: TRBJ2-5
size: few

CDR3: CASIWTGRDQPQHF
DNA: TGTGCCAGCATTTGGACAGGGAGGGATCAGCCCCAGCATTTT
V: TRBV21-1
D: .
J: TRBJ1-5
size: .

CDR3: CASSVGPSGGYEQYF
DNA: TGTGCCAGCAGCGTAGGACCTAGCGGCGGCTACGAGCAGTACTTC
V: TRBV9
D: TRBD2
J: TRBJ2-7
size: few

CDR3: CASSILANQPQHF
DNA: .
V: TRBV19
D: .
J: TRBJ1-5
size: .

CDR3: CAIGTGSSTDTQYF
DNA: TGTGCCATAGGGACAGGGTCTAGCACAGATACGCAGTATTTT
V: TRBV10-3
D: TRBD1
J: TRBJ2-3
size: .

CDR3: CASSSDRANTEAFF
DNA: TGTGCCAGCAGCTCGGACAGGGCGAACACTGAAGCTTTCTTT
V: TRBV11-2
D: TRBD1
J: TRBJ1-1
size: few

CDR3: CASSRGQDYEQYF
DNA: TGTGCCAGCAGCCGAGGACAGGACTACGAGCAGTACTTC
V: TRBV14
D: TRBD1
J: TRBJ2-7
size: few